The next 6 T cell receptor beta chains were all read from a single sample in a study of a mutant IDH1 vaccine in newly diagnosed glioma. This sample's time point: week 47, end of study. With topical imiquimod, each dose of the vaccine consisted of 300 ug of mutant IDH1 20-mer peptide. Data came from immunoSEQ multiplex PCR; TCRdb stores just in-frame clones and leaves some out. This sample has fewer than 85,000 clones, with about 81% found just once. Antigens of these TCRs are unknown. The sequenced sample was PBMCs, obtained from a glioma patient whose treatment included an IDH1 peptide vaccine. Every receptor here comes from a man aged 35-49 years with glioma.

The chain combines TRBV6-5 with TRBJ1-2; 7 nucleotides agree with TRBD1. The CDR3 sequence is 13 residues long. After removal of 11 bases from V and 5 bases from J, the junction contained 11 bases not matched to a gene. The germline V gene has CDR1 MNHEY and CDR2 SVGAGI. CDR3 region: CAARSGQRYGYTF. In nucleotides, the CDR3 is TGTGCCGCAAGGTCGGGACAGAGATATGGCTACACCTTC.

The chain couples TRBV4-2 to TRBJ2-6; 7 bases map to TRBD1. The trim removed 4 bases at V and 4 bases at J, leaving 16 bases unmatched. The CDR3 loop spans 19 amino acids. Germline loops: CDR1 LGHNA, CDR2 YNFKEQ. CDR3 sequence: CASSRLTGQQGLGANVLTF. In DNA form, the CDR3 reads TGTGCCAGCAGCCGCTTGACGGGACAGCAAGGACTGGGGGCCAACGTCCTGACTTTC.

This clone has a single count. The V and J genes are TRBV10-2 and TRBJ2-7; 7 bases map to TRBD1. The CDR3 contains 15 residues. J gave up 2 bases and V 2 bases, and 6 bases lay outside the gene matches. Germline V lookup: CDR1 WSHSY, CDR2 SAAADI. The CDR3 here is CASSEPGTAAYEQYF. CDR3 coding DNA: TGCGCCAGCAGTGAGCCCGGGACAGCCGCCTACGAGCAGTACTTC.

This rearrangement joins TRBV6-6 to TRBJ2-5; TRBD1 matches 10 bases. The CDR3 covers 16 residues. The V gene end was trimmed by 2 bases and the J gene end by 5 bases; junction bases not matched to a gene: 8. CDR1 and CDR2 (germline): MNHNY, SVGAGI (reference sequence). The DNA of the CDR3 is TGTGCCAGCAGTTACCCAGACAGGGGGCGCCGGGAGACCCAGTACTTC. Its protein product is CASSYPDRGRRETQYF.

The rearrangement uses TRBV5-6 and TRBJ2-5; TRBD1 matches 9 bases. The V and J ends lost 4 bases and 5 bases, in that order; junction bases with no gene match: 6. Germline assignment: CDR1 SGHDT and CDR2 YYEEEE. This CDR3 region has 14 residues. The DNA of the CDR3 is TGTGCCAGCAGCCCGGGGACAGGGTGGGAGACCCAGTACTTC. Residues: CASSPGTGWETQYF.

The CDR3, as DNA: TGTGCCAGCAGCCAAGATGTGAGGGCTAGCACAGATACGCAGTATTTT. This gives the protein CASSQDVRASTDTQYF. The V call is TRBV4-2, the J call TRBJ2-3, with D tentatively TRBD2 (5 bases). This CDR3 spans 16 amino acids. Germline assignment: CDR1 LGHNA and CDR2 YNFKEQ. V was shortened by 0 bases and J by 0 bases, with 10 bases between the two germline ends.